Listed below are T cell receptor beta chains from one sample, sequenced in a study of blood T cells in healthy people across ages. MiXCR, applied by TCRdb to the 5' RACE reads, yields one record per CDR3 protein. This sample has 800,000 to 1,300,000 distinct CDR3 sequences, with around 27% found just once. These same records also appear under a second study, on T cells of mothers and their children.

The sequenced material came from blood. These receptors were taken from a girl aged 2-10 years in good health. Each CDR3 is given with its conserved first and last residue. The D gene is left open where the match is weak. Rows give clone size only sometimes, using once, few, many, or a class for an expanded clone.

clone size	V gene	D gene	J gene	CDR3 protein	CDR3 DNA
-	TRBV14	-	TRBJ2-3	CASSLKSGLRKIYATDTQYF	TGTGCCAGCAGCCTAAAGTCGGGTCTACGAAAAATCTATGCCACAGATACGCAGTATTTT
few	TRBV21-1	-	TRBJ2-7	CASSTVGDEKTGQYF	TGTGCCAGCAGCACGGTTGGGGACGAAAAAACAGGGCAGTACTTC
-	TRBV29-1	-	TRBJ2-5	CSVGDPRETQYF	TGCAGCGTTGGGGACCCTCGGGAGACCCAGTACTTC
-	TRBV18	-	TRBJ2-5	CASSPTTGNRETQYF	TGTGCCAGCTCACCAACTACCGGAAACCGGGAGACCCAGTACTTC
-	TRBV7-9	-	TRBJ1-6	CASSPSGAGNSPLHF	TGTGCCAGCAGCCCCTCAGGGGCGGGGAATTCACCCCTCCACTTT
-	TRBV5-1	TRBD2	TRBJ2-3	CACSLNRGGMDTRYF	TGCGCCTGCAGCTTGAATCGGGGAGGGATGGATACGCGGTATTTT
few	TRBV6-2/TRBV6-3	TRBD1	TRBJ1-2	CASSDDRAYGYTF	TGTGCCAGCAGCGATGACAGGGCCTATGGCTACACCTTC
-	TRBV29-1	-	TRBJ1-2	CSAHGREGGYTF	TGCAGCGCTCACGGAAGGGAGGGAGGCTACACCTTC
few	TRBV6-6	-	TRBJ1-4	CASSYLETEKLFF	TGTGCCAGCAGTTACCTCGAGACCGAAAAACTGTTTTTT
-	TRBV28	-	TRBJ2-2	CASNSGQTNTGELFF	TGTGCCAGCAACTCCGGACAAACGAACACCGGGGAGCTGTTTTTT
-	TRBV2	TRBD1	TRBJ1-2	CARGQGGGGYTF	TGTGCCAGGGGACAGGGAGGAGGTGGCTACACCTTC
few	TRBV12-3/TRBV12-4	-	TRBJ2-7	CASSSGQLATYEQYF	TGTGCCAGCAGTTCTGGACAGCTAGCGACCTACGAGCAGTACTTC
-	TRBV19	-	TRBJ1-1	CASSMKGRVTEAFF	TGTGCCAGTAGTATGAAGGGGCGGGTGACTGAAGCTTTCTTT
few	TRBV5-1	-	TRBJ2-6	CAGSTAGKGANVLTF	TGCGCCGGCAGCACTGCAGGGAAGGGGGCCAACGTCCTGACTTTC
few	TRBV7-2	TRBD1	TRBJ2-5	CASSLEVQGAMWGEETQYF	TGTGCCAGCAGCCTTGAGGTCCAGGGGGCGATGTGGGGGGAAGAGACCCAGTACTTC
-	TRBV29-1	-	TRBJ2-5	CSVDRTDAETQYF	TGCAGCGTTGACAGGACCGATGCGGAGACCCAGTACTTC
-	TRBV2	-	TRBJ2-5	CASSGDQGETQYF	TGTGCCAGCAGTGGGGACCAGGGAGAGACCCAGTACTTC
-	TRBV7-9	TRBD2	TRBJ2-1	CASSRAGTSGYNEQFF	TGTGCCAGCAGCCGCGCCGGGACTAGCGGCTACAATGAGCAGTTCTTC
once	TRBV5-1	-	TRBJ2-3	CASSSPQNDGTDTQYF	TGCGCCAGCAGCTCCCCTCAAAACGACGGGACAGATACGCAGTATTTT
-	TRBV29-1	-	TRBJ1-1	CSVVGRVYDTEAFF	TGCAGCGTTGTAGGCAGGGTCTACGACACTGAAGCTTTCTTT
few	TRBV7-9	TRBD1	TRBJ2-3	CASSSRTGGEDTQYF	TGTGCCAGCAGTTCTAGGACAGGGGGAGAAGATACGCAGTATTTT
few	TRBV11-2	-	TRBJ1-1	CASSSHEAFF	TGTGCCAGCAGCTCCCACGAAGCTTTCTTT
-	TRBV25-1	-	TRBJ2-1	CASSESLSGGEQFF	TGTGCCAGCAGTGAATCTTTGTCGGGTGGTGAGCAGTTCTTC
-	TRBV5-1	-	TRBJ2-5	CASSLAWDGQETQYF	TGCGCCAGCAGCTTGGCCTGGGACGGCCAAGAGACCCAGTACTTC
-	TRBV15	-	TRBJ2-6	CATSRGVSGANVLTF	TGTGCCACCAGCAGAGGTGTCTCTGGGGCCAACGTCCTGACTTTC
-	TRBV28	-	TRBJ2-1	CASSLSMGVPYNEQFF	TGTGCCAGCAGTTTATCGATGGGGGTGCCCTACAATGAGCAGTTCTTC
-	TRBV15	TRBD2	TRBJ2-1	CATRAGWGEQFF	TGTGCCACTAGAGCGGGATGGGGGGAGCAGTTCTTC
few	TRBV6-1	-	TRBJ1-2	CASNTLRGIGDIGYTF	TGTGCCAGCAATACCCTCCGGGGCATTGGAGATATTGGCTACACCTTC